These 17 T cell receptor beta chains came from one sample sequenced in a study of T cell changes during pregnancy in multiple sclerosis. Using immunoSEQ multiplex PCR, the repertoire was profiled, and TCRdb retains in-frame clones only, with some absent. Of 80,000 to 100,000 clones listed, 92% are singletons. This material consisted of peripheral blood, taken in the first trimester of pregnancy. The receptor set was obtained from a female donor with multiple sclerosis, enrolled in a pregnancy study.

This clone was seen only once. The chain joins TRBV7-9 to TRBJ1-5; 9 nucleotides match TRBD1. This CDR3 has 14 amino acids. CDR1 SEHNR and CDR2 FQNEAQ come from the germline V gene (reference sequence). J was trimmed by 6 bases and V by 5 bases; bases with no gene match: 5. This chain's CDR3 is CASSAGQGSQPQHF. For the CDR3, the DNA is TGTGCCAGCAGCGCCGGACAGGGGAGTCAGCCCCAGCATTTT.

This sequence joins TRBV6-1 and TRBJ1-2, with TRBD1 matching over 10 bases. Trimming cost V 4 bases and J 4 bases; bases outside gene matches: 12. Germline V gene lookup returns CDR1 MNHNS and CDR2 SASEGT. The length of the CDR3 is 17 residues. As DNA, the CDR3 is TGTGCCAGCAGTGCACCACCCGGGACAGGGGCCACCTATGGCTACACCTTC. Encoded protein: CASSAPPGTGATYGYTF.

This rearrangement joins TRBV19 to TRBJ2-1; the D gene is possibly TRBD2 (5 bases). CDR1 is LNHDA and CDR2 is SQIVND in the germline V gene (reference sequence). Trimming took off 5 bases at V and 1 base at J, with 9 bases between the two ends. There are 14 residues in the CDR3. The CDR3 region is CASSSGKSYNEQFF. DNA for the CDR3: TGTGCCAGTAGTTCGGGGAAATCCTACAATGAGCAGTTCTTC.

This chain joins TRBV20-1 and TRBJ2-1; D is possibly TRBD1 (5 bases). CDR3 length equals 11 residues. Trimming cost V 6 bases and J 12 bases, with 15 bases left between them. Germline V lookup: CDR1 DFQATT, CDR2 SNEGSKA (reference sequence). The CDR3 region is CSATQGGVQFF. CDR3 nucleotide sequence: TGCAGTGCGACTCAGGGTGGGGTGCAGTTCTTC.

The V gene is TRBV7-9, the J gene TRBJ2-5; 11 positions match TRBD1. CDR3 length: 16 amino acids. Germline V CDR1 and CDR2: SEHNR, FQNEAQ (reference sequence). After removal of 6 bases from V and 1 base from J, the junction contained 7 bases not matched to a gene. The CDR3 DNA sequence: TGTGCCAGCAGAGTATCGGGACAGGGGGTCCAAGAGACCCAGTACTTC. Encoded protein: CASRVSGQGVQETQYF. The variable domain in full, with the rest retrieved from reference TRBV7-9 and TRBJ2-5, is DTGVSQNPRHKITKRGQNVTFRCDPISEHNRLYWYRQTLGQGPEFLTYFQNEAQLEKSRLLSDRFSAERPKGSFSTLEIQRTEQGDSAMYLCASRVSGQGVQETQYFGPGTRLLVL.

This clone was counted between two and nine times. V is TRBV18 and J is TRBJ1-5, with D tentatively TRBD1 (6 bases). The CDR3 spans 13 residues. Germline CDR1 KGHSH, CDR2 LQKENI. V gave up 4 bases and J gave up 5 bases, with 9 bases separating them. CDR3 coding DNA: TGTGCCAGCTCACTCCACAGGGATCAGCCCCAGCATTTT. Its translation is CASSLHRDQPQHF. Based on the CDR3 plus reference TRBV18 and TRBJ1-5, the full variable domain is NAGVMQNPRHLVRRRGQEARLRCSPMKGHSHVYWYRQLPEEGLKFMVYLQKENIIDESGMPKERFSAEFPKEGPSILRIQQVVRGDSAAYFCASSLHRDQPQHFGDGTRLSIL.

The V gene is TRBV2, the J gene TRBJ2-5; 12 nucleotides line up with TRBD2. With V trimmed by 5 bases and J by 6 bases, 7 bases remained unmatched. The CDR3 spans 15 residues. Germline values: CDR1 SNHLY, CDR2 FYNNEI. Written as DNA, the CDR3 is TGTGCCAGCAGTCCCCTAGCGGGAGGGCCGAAGACCCAGTACTTC. Amino acids: CASSPLAGGPKTQYF.

This clone appeared a single time. CDR3 coding DNA: TGTGCCAGCAGTAACCTCCGGACTAGCGGGAGGTACGAGCAGTACTTC. It is translated as CASSNLRTSGRYEQYF. J is TRBJ2-7 and V is TRBV28; 14 nucleotides line up with TRBD2. V gave up 5 bases and J gave up 4 bases; unmatched junction bases: 7. In germline, CDR1 is MDHEN, CDR2 SYDVKM. The CDR3 is 16 amino acids.

The genes are TRBV20-1 and TRBJ2-7, with a tentative D call TRBD2 (7 bases). V was clipped by 6 bases and J by 7 bases, with 13 bases between them. Germline loops: CDR1 DFQATT, CDR2 SNEGSKA (reference sequence). This CDR3 contains 11 residues. CDR3 in amino acids: CSAWRGGEQYF. CDR3 DNA sequence: TGCAGTGCCTGGAGGGGGGGTGAGCAGTACTTC.

The chain couples TRBV5-1 to TRBJ2-2, with TRBD2 matching 8 bases. J was trimmed by 5 bases and V by 0 bases; bases with no gene match: 9. The CDR3 covers 17 residues. Germline V lookup: CDR1 SGHRS, CDR2 YFSETQ. The CDR3 sequence: CASSLEPGLGGTGELFF. In nucleotides, the CDR3 is TGCGCCAGCAGCTTGGAACCGGGACTAGGGGGGACCGGGGAGCTGTTTTTT.

The chain carries TRBV19 and TRBJ2-7; 11 nucleotides match TRBD2. CDR1 and CDR2 from the germline V gene are LNHDA and SQIVND (reference sequence). Trimming removed 3 bases from V and 2 bases from J; junction bases left unmatched: 3. CDR3 length equals 15 residues. CDR3: CASSMIAGGTYEQYF. The DNA of the CDR3 is TGTGCCAGTAGTATGATAGCGGGAGGGACCTACGAGCAGTACTTC.

The genes are TRBV7-9 and TRBJ2-4, with D hard to call. The germline V gene has CDR1 SEHNR and CDR2 FQNEAQ (reference sequence). The CDR3 is 14 residues long. Trimming pared 1 base from V and 4 bases from J, leaving 8 bases between. The CDR3 region is CASSLDSSKNIQYF. The CDR3 nucleotides are TGTGCCAGCAGCTTAGACAGCTCTAAAAACATTCAGTACTTC.

This sequence joins TRBV11-2 and TRBJ1-2; no clear D. Trimming cost V 0 bases and J 10 bases, with 15 bases left between them. CDR1 is SGHAT and CDR2 is FQNNGV in the germline V gene. The CDR3 consists of 14 residues. The CDR3 loop is CASSLDRERGAYTF. The CDR3 DNA reads TGTGCCAGCAGCTTAGATCGGGAACGAGGAGCCTACACCTTC.

This chain uses TRBV5-1 with TRBJ2-1; 7 positions agree with TRBD1. The V gene's germline CDR1 is SGHRS and CDR2 YFSETQ. Losses at the gene ends were 2 bases for V and 6 bases for J; bases not matched to a gene: 5. The CDR3 has 14 residues. The DNA of the CDR3 is TGCGCCAGCAGCTTAAGGACAGGACTCAATGAGCAGTTCTTC. The encoded protein is CASSLRTGLNEQFF.

CDR3 loop: CASSSPGLAVYEQYF. For the CDR3, the DNA is TGTGCCAGCAGCTCACCGGGACTAGCGGTCTACGAGCAGTACTTC. The V gene is TRBV5-8, the J gene TRBJ2-7, with 11 bases fitting TRBD2. The germline V gene has CDR1 SGHTS and CDR2 YDEGEE. This CDR3 comprises 15 residues. V lost 3 bases to trimming and J lost 3 bases; unmatched junction nucleotides: 5.

The chain combines TRBV15 with TRBJ2-5, with 8 bases that match TRBD1. The CDR3 length is 15 residues. CDR1 and CDR2 (germline): LNHNV, YYDKDF (reference sequence). V lost 1 base, J lost 2 bases, and 3 bases stayed unmatched. CDR3 DNA: TGTGCCACCAGCAGAGTCGGGACAGGTCAAGAGACCCAGTACTTC. Translating it yields CATSRVGTGQETQYF.

The chain is built from TRBV5-1 and TRBJ2-5; D gene ambiguous. CDR1 SGHRS and CDR2 YFSETQ come from the germline V gene. The CDR3 is 14 residues long. V was shortened by 3 bases and J by 1 base, with 10 bases between the two germline ends. CDR3 sequence reads: CASSSGTFQETQYF. The DNA for the CDR3 is TGCGCCAGCAGCTCTGGCACGTTCCAAGAGACCCAGTACTTC.